This TCR beta chain was identified during a study of cytomegalovirus exposure and HLA in healthy donors. CDR1 SGHRS and CDR2 YFSETQ come from the germline V gene. This CDR3 has 17 residues. Germline trimming cut 4 bases from V and 4 bases from J; bases unmatched to any gene: 15. PCR primers comprised 60 Vbeta and 13 Jbeta primers. Sequenced by immunoSEQ multiplex PCR; TCRdb stores in-frame clones only, minus some. Among some 120,000 clones, about 80% were seen once, and the ten largest hold under 3%. Sample: PBMCs. This rearrangement joins TRBV5-1 to TRBJ2-7; 9 bases line up with TRBD2. This receptor was taken from a man aged 30-40 years in good health and CMV-seronegative. The CDR3: CASSIRGPGSGSYEQYF. CDR3 bases: TGCGCCAGCAGCATACGAGGCCCAGGTAGCGGGAGTTACGAGCAGTACTTC. Supplemented by reference TRBV5-1 and TRBJ2-7, the full variable domain reads KAGVTQTPRYLIKTRGQQVTLSCSPISGHRSVSWYQQTPGQGLQFLFEYFSETQRNKGNFPGRFSGRQFSNSRSEMNVSTLELGDSALYLCASSIRGPGSGSYEQYFGPGTRLTVT.